This passage covers 8 T cell receptor beta chains from one sample sequenced in a study of shared clonotypes between healthy human individuals. Using immunoSEQ multiplex PCR, the repertoire was profiled, and TCRdb retains in-frame clones only, with some absent. Among 2 million to 3 million clones, over 85% were seen once, and the ten largest hold 0.36%. The material sequenced was naive CD4+ T cells from PBMCs. Indicated subset: CD45RA+ positively selected. The receptor set was obtained from a man aged 18 to 29 in good health. Some clones in this sample may be carry-over from other donors' samples.

This rearrangement joins TRBV28 to TRBJ2-1, with 7 bases identical to TRBD2. Per germline, CDR1 MDHEN and CDR2 SYDVKM. The CDR3 consists of 14 residues. Unmatched junction bases numbered 17, after V lost 9 bases and J lost 12 bases. Written as DNA, the CDR3 is TGTGCCAGTCACACTCACCGGCAGGGAGGGTGGCAGTTCTTC. This gives the protein CASHTHRQGGWQFF.

The J gene is TRBJ1-1, the V gene TRBV27; TRBD1 matches 8 bases. CDR1 MNHEY and CDR2 SMNVEV come from the germline V gene (reference sequence). This CDR3 region has 13 residues. Germline trimming cut 5 bases from V and 6 bases from J; bases unmatched to any gene: 5. The CDR3 bases are TGTGCCAGCAGTACAACAGGGGGTGCTGAAGCTTTCTTT. Translating gives CASSTTGGAEAFF.

V gene TRBV11-3 combines with J gene TRBJ2-1; the D gene is possibly TRBD2 (6 bases). This CDR3 region has 15 residues. Per germline, CDR1 SGHNT and CDR2 YENEEA. V gave up 1 base and J gave up 4 bases, with 11 bases separating them. CDR3 sequence (DNA): TGTGCCAGCAGCTTAGGGGGGGAGCCGTACAATGAGCAGTTCTTC. Translated, it gives CASSLGGEPYNEQFF. Based on the CDR3 plus reference TRBV11-3 and TRBJ2-1, the full variable domain is EAGVVQSPRYKIIEKKQPVAFWCNPISGHNTLYWYLQNLGQGPELLIRYENEEAVDDSQLPKDRFSAERLKGVDSTLKIQPAELGDSAVYLCASSLGGEPYNEQFFGPGTRLTVL.

For this clone: One end of the junction does not line up with germline, which may come from a read error. Other DNA sequences within the sample encode an identical CDR3. The chain joins TRBV7-9 to TRBJ2-4; D remains ambiguous. The V gene's germline CDR1 is SEHNR and CDR2 FQNEAQ (reference sequence). This CDR3 has 15 amino acids. This CDR3 reads CASSLLTPAKNIQYF. CDR3 in DNA: TGTGCTAGCAGCTTACTGACACCAGCCAAAAACATTCAGTACTTC.

This clone was recorded a few times. The genes are TRBV19 and TRBJ2-5; possible D gene TRBD1, 6 bases. The CDR3 is 11 residues long. V lost 6 bases, J lost 4 bases, and 6 bases lay in between. Germline lookup yields CDR1 LNHDA and CDR2 SQIVND (reference sequence). CDR3: CASRGGETQYF. DNA for the CDR3: TGTGCCAGTAGAGGGGGAGAGACCCAGTACTTC.

The genes are TRBV7-3 and TRBJ2-5, with a possible D match to TRBD2 (5 bases). Germline CDR1 SGHTA, CDR2 FQGTGA. This CDR3 comprises 15 residues. The V and J ends lost 2 bases and 5 bases respectively, with 15 bases between them. The DNA of the CDR3 is TGTGCCAGCAGCTTATTGCCCGGGGAGTATGAGACCCAGTACTTC. It encodes CASSLLPGEYETQYF.

V gene TRBV7-3 combines with J gene TRBJ2-5; a possible D gene is TRBD2 (6 bases). The CDR3 extends over 12 amino acids. Germline loops: CDR1 SGHTA, CDR2 FQGTGA. V shed 1 base and J shed 13 bases, with 13 bases lying between them. DNA for the CDR3: TGTGCCAGCAGCTTAAACCCCGGGACTTTGTACTTC. Its translation: CASSLNPGTLYF.

This clone was found a few times. This specimen includes other DNA sequences encoding the same CDR3. The chain joins TRBV5-1 to TRBJ1-5; no definite D call. This CDR3 has 12 amino acids. The V end was cut by 0 bases, the J end by 7 bases, with 5 bases between. The germline gives CDR1 SGHRS, CDR2 YFSETQ. The CDR3 loop reads CASSLAGQPQHF. Written as DNA, the CDR3 is TGCGCCAGCAGCTTGGCCGGGCAGCCCCAGCATTTT.